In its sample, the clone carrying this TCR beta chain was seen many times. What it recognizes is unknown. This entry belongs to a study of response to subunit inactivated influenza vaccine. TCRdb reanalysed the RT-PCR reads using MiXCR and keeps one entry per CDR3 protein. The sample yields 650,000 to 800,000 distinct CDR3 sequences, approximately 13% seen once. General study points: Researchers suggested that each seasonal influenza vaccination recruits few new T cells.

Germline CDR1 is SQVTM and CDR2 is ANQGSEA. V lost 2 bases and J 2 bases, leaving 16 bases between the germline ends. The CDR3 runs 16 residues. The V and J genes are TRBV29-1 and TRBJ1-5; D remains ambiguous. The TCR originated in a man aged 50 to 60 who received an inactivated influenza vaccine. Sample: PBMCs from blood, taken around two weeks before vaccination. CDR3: CSVERPLPRGNQPQHF. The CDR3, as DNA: TGCAGCGTTGAACGACCACTACCGAGGGGCAATCAGCCCCAGCATTTT.